The entry below describes one T cell receptor beta chain. Its antigen is still unknown. V lost 0 bases and J lost 4, with 16 bases in between. The CDR3 length is 17 residues. Germline V gene sequence: CDR1 ENHRY, CDR2 SYGVKD. The assay was immunoSEQ multiplex PCR, and TCRdb's table has in-frame clones only and misses some. This table holds about 73,000 clones, approximately 90% found once. The data derive from a study of OX40 agonist ivuxolimab in advanced cancers. Regarding the study as a whole: The study found that CD8+ T cells averaged more expanded clones than CD4+.

This rearrangement joins TRBV10-3 to TRBJ1-3; a weak D match, TRBD1 (6 bases). The material sequenced was CD4+ or CD8+ T cells sorted from blood, taken in a trial of the OX40 agonist ivuxolimab. The source is an adult with an advanced solid tumor such as melanoma, head and neck, liver or kidney cancer. The CDR3 nucleotides are TGTGCCATCAGTGAGTCTAGGGGGGCAAGGTCCGGAAACACCATATATTTT. This encodes CAISESRGARSGNTIYF.